The T cell receptor beta chain described here comes from a study of human T cells and chemical hapten exposure. At the level of the study: Sensitizing treatment utilized 2% DPC over a 2 cm by 2 cm portion of upper inner arm skin.

The time point here: patch test 3, about 24 weeks after DPC sensitization. The treatment was: therapeutic diphenylcyclopropenone sensitization with weekly scalp DPC. Extraction yielded total RNA from whole blood (unfractionated). Ahead of applying each patch test, blood was sampled. TCRdb itself ran the RACE reads through MiXCR, one entry per CDR3 protein. The profile shows tens of thousands of distinct CDR3 sequences, 8% to 9.5% of them singletons. Trimming cost V 4 bases and J 4 bases; bases outside gene matches: 15. This CDR3 spans 17 amino acids. The germline V gene encodes CDR1 SGHTA and CDR2 FQGNSA. In its sample, this clonotype was seen many times.

The material was whole blood, obtained in connection with sensitization to the hapten diphenylcyclopropenone (DPC). The TCR comes from a man between 45 and 60 years old with alopecia areata. Some clones in this sample may be carry-over from other donors' samples. The chain joins TRBV7-2 to TRBJ2-5; TRBD2 matches 7 bases. CDR3 region: CASSSVGGGRAGETQYF. As DNA, the CDR3 is TGTGCCAGCAGCTCCGTTGGGGGAGGGAGGGCAGGAGAGACCCAGTACTTC.